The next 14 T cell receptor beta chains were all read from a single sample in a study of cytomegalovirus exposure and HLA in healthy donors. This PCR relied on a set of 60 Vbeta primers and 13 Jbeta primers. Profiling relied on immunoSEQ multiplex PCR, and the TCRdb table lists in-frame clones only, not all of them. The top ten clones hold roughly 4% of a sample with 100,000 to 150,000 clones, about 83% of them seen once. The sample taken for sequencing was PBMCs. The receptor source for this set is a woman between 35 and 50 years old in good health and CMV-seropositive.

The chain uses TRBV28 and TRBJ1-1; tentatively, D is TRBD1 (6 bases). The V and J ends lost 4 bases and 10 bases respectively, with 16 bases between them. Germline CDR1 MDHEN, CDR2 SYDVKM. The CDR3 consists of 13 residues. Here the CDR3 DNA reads TGTGCCAGCAGTTCTTGGGACACCCGGAGAGCTTTCTTT. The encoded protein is CASSSWDTRRAFF.

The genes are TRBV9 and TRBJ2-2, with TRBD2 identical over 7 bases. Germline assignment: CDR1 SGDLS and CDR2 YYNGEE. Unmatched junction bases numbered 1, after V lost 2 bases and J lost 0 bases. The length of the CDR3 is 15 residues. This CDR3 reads CASSVAGANTGELFF. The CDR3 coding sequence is TGTGCCAGCAGCGTGGCGGGGGCGAACACCGGGGAGCTGTTTTTT.

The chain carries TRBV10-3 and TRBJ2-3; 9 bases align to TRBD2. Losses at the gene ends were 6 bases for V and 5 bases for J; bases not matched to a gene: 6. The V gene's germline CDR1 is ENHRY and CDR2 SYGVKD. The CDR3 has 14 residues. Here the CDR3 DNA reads TGTGCCATCAGGACTCTAGCGGGGCTAGATACGCAGTATTTT. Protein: CAIRTLAGLDTQYF.

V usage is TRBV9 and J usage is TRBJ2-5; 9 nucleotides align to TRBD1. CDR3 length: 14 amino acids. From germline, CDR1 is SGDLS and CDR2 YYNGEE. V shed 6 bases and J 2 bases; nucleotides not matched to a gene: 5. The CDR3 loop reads CASTPGQGQETQYF. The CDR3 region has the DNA TGTGCCAGCACCCCTGGACAGGGGCAAGAGACCCAGTACTTC.

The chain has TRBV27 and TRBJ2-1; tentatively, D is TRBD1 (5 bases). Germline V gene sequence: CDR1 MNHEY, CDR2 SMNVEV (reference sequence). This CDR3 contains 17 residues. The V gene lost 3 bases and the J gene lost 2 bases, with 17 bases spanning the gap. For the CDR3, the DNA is TGTGCCAGCAGTTTCTCTCAGGGTGAAATTACCTACAATGAGCAGTTCTTC. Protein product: CASSFSQGEITYNEQFF.

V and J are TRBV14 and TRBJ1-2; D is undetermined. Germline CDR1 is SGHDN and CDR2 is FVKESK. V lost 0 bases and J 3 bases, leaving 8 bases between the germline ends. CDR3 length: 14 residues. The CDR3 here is CASSQEFTDYGYTF. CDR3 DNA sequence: TGTGCCAGCAGCCAAGAGTTTACAGACTATGGCTACACCTTC.

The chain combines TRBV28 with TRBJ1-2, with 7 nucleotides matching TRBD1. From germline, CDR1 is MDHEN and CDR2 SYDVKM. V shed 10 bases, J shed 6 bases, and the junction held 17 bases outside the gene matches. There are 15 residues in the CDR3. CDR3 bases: TGTGCCACCACAGCCCACAGGGGCGCTTTTAATGGCTACACCTTC. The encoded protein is CATTAHRGAFNGYTF.

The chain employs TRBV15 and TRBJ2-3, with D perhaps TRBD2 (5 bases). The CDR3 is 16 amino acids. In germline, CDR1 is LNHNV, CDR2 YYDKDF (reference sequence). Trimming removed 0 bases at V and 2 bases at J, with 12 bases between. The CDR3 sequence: CATSRDISGVTDTQYF. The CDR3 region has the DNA TGTGCCACCAGCAGAGATATCAGCGGAGTCACAGATACGCAGTATTTT.

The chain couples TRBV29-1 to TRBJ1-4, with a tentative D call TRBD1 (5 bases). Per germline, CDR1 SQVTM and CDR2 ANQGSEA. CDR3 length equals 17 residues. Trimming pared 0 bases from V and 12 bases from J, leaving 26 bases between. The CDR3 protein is CSVEEGNGDRLSGELFF. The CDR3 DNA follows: TGCAGCGTTGAAGAAGGAAATGGGGACCGCCTTTCGGGGGAACTGTTTTTT.

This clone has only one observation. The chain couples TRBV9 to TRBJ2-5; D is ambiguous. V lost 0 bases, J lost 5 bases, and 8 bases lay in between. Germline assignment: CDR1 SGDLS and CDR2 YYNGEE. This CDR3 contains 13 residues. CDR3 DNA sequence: TGTGCCAGCAGCGTAGGGGCCATGGAGACCCAGTACTTC. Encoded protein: CASSVGAMETQYF.

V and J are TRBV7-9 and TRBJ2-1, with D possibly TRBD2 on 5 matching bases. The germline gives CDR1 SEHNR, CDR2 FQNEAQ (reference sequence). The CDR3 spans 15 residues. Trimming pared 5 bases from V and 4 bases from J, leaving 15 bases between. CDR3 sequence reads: CASSLTRGRYNEQFF. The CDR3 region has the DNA TGTGCCAGCAGCCTCACCCGTGGGAGATACAATGAGCAGTTCTTC.

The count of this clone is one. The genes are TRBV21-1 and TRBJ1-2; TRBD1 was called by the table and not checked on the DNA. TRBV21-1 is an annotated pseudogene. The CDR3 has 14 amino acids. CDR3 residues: CASSKGGGNYGYTF. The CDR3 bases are TGTGCCAGCAGCAAAGGTGGGGGCAACTATGGCTACACCTTC.

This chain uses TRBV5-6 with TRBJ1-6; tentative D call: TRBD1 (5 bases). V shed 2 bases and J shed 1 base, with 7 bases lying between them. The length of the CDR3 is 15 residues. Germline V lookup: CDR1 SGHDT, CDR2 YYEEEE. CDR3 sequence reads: CASSFGGSYNSPLHF. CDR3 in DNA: TGTGCCAGCAGCTTCGGGGGATCCTATAATTCACCCCTCCACTTT. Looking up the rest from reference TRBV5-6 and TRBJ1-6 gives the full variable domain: DAGVTQSPTHLIKTRGQQVTLRCSPKSGHDTVSWYQQALGQGPQFIFQYYEEEERQRGNFPDRFSGHQFPNYSSELNVNALLLGDSALYLCASSFGGSYNSPLHFGNGTRLTVT.

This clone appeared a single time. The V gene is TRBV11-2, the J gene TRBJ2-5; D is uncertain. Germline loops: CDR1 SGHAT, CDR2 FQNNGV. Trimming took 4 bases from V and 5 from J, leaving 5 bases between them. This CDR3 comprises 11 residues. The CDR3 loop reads CASSSPETQYF. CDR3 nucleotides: TGTGCCAGCAGCTCCCCGGAGACCCAGTACTTC.